This entry lists 4 T cell receptor beta chains sequenced from one sample in a study of tumor and adjacent non-tumor tissue in lung cancer (dated by TCRdb to 2017 to 2018). Receptor amplification or capture employed multiplex PCR. The sequencing machine was an Illumina HiSeq 2500. TCRbeta libraries were constructed through three rounds of nested PCR with primers (Table S4) according to protocols adapted from ARM-PCR. The public reads were reanalyzed by TCRdb: fastp trimming at Q25, MiXCR alignment, in-frame beta chains only. Rows with one shared CDR3 protein collapse into an entry with the most common genes and DNA. Here the sample has over 85,000 distinct CDR3 sequences; over 70% occur a single time. The ten largest clones represent 20% to 25% of the sample. RNA was extracted from bulk unsorted tissue and checked for quality with a NanoDrop ND-1000 and an Agilent 2100. The sequencing input was lung tumor tissue. The receptors derive from a man aged 65-85 years with non-small cell lung cancer.

The chain joins TRBV11-2 to TRBJ2-7; D call uncertain. Looked up from germline, CDR1 is SGHAT and CDR2 is FQNNGV. V shed 5 bases and J shed 6 bases, with 14 bases lying between them. The CDR3 extends over 13 amino acids. The CDR3, as DNA: TGTGCCAGCAGCCGATGGGCCAAGCGCGAGCAGTACTTC. Translation gives CASSRWAKREQYF.

V and J are TRBV20-1 and TRBJ2-7; no clear D gene. Trimming took off 4 bases at V and 11 bases at J, with 21 bases between the two ends. This CDR3 is built from 13 residues. CDR1 is DFQATT, CDR2 SNEGSKA, per germline (reference sequence). Here the CDR3 reads CSAMLPLLDEEYF. CDR3 nucleotides: TGCAGTGCTATGCTTCCGCTCCTGGACGAAGAGTACTTC.

The chain joins TRBV7-2 to TRBJ2-2; 8 bases are a match to TRBD1. Germline values: CDR1 SGHTA, CDR2 FQGNSA. V was pared by 6 bases and J by 4 bases, with 1 base of the junction left unmatched. This CDR3 contains 13 residues. This CDR3 is CASRTGGTGELFF. CDR3 DNA sequence: TGTGCCAGCAGAACAGGGGGCACCGGGGAGCTGTTTTTT.

This chain links TRBV10-2 with TRBJ2-1; D gene ambiguous. CDR3 length: 13 amino acids. Germline CDR1 is WSHSY and CDR2 is SAAADI. Trimming pared 2 bases from V and 7 bases from J, leaving 9 bases between. The CDR3 coding sequence is TGCGCCAGCAGTGAGATGGGGTTTAATGAGCAGTTCTTC. Protein sequence: CASSEMGFNEQFF.